This T cell receptor (beta chain) appears in the sequencing data of a study of blood T cell repertoires in COVID-19. This table comes from immunoSEQ multiplex PCR, and its TCRdb copy is limited to in-frame clones, with some not included. The data show about 95,000 clones, 75% to 90% seen once. The CDR3 has 14 residues. Germline V lookup: CDR1 MDHEN, CDR2 SYDVKM. The V and J ends lost 6 bases and 4 bases respectively, with 12 bases between them. This TCR was sampled from a woman between 70 and 85 years old with acute or convalescent COVID-19. Sequencing was done on a sample of peripheral blood. The chain links TRBV28 to TRBJ1-4, with D possibly matching TRBD1 (6 bases). The DNA for the CDR3 is TGTGCCAGCAGACGAGGGGGTCTTAATGAAAAACTGTTTTTT. Translated: CASRRGGLNEKLFF.